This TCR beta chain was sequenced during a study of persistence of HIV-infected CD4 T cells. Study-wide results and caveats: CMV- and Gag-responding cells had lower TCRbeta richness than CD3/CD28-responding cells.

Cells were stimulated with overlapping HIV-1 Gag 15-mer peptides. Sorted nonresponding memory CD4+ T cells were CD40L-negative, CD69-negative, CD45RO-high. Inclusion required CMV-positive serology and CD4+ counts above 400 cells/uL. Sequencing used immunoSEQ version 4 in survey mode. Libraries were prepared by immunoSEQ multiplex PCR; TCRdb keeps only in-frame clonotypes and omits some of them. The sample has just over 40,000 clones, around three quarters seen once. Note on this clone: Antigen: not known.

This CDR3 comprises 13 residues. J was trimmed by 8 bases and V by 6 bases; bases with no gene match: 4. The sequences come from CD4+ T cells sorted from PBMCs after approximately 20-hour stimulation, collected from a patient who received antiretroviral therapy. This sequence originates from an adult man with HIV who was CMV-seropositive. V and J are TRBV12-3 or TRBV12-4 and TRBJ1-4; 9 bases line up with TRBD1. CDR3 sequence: CASSRDREEKLFF. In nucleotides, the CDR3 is TGTGCCAGCAGCCGGGACAGGGAGGAAAAACTGTTTTTT.